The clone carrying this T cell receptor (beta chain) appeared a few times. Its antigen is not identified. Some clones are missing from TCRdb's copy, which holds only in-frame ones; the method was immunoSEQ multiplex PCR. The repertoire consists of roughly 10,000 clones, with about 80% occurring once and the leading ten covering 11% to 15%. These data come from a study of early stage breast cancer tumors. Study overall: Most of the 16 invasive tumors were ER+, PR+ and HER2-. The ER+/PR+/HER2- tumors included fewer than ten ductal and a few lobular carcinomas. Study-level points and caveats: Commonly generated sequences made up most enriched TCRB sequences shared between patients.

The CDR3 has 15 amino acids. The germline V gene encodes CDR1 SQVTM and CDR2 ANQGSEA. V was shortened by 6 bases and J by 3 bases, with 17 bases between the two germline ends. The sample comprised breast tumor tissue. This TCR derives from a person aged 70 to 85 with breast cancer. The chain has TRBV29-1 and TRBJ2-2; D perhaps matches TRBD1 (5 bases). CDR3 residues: CSVRAGSRYTGELFF. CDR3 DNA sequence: TGCAGCGTACGCGCAGGGTCAAGGTACACCGGGGAGCTGTTTTTT.